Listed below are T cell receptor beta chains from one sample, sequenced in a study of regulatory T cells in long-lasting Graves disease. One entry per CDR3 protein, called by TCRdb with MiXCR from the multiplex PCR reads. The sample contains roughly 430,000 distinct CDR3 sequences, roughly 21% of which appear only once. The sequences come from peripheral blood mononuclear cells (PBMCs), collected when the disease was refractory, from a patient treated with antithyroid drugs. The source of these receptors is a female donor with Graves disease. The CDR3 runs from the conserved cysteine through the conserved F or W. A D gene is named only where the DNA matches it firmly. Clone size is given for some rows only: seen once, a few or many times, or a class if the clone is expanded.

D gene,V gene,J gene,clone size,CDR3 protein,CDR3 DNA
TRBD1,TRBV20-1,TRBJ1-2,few,CSAPAQGTGFNYGYTF,TGCAGTGCCCCCGCACAGGGGACAGGGTTTAACTATGGCTACACCTTC
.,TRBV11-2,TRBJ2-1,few,CASSLGTGREQFF,TGTGCCAGCAGCTTGGGGACTGGGAGGGAGCAGTTCTTC
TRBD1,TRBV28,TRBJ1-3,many,CASGSPGTVNTIYF,TGTGCCAGCGGATCCCCCGGGACAGTCAACACCATATATTTT
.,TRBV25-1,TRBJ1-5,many,CASSGFGVANQPQHF,TGTGCCAGCAGTGGGTTCGGGGTCGCTAATCAGCCCCAGCATTTT
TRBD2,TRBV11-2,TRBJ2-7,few,CASSLDLALAGTSYEQYF,TGTGCCAGCAGCTTAGATCTGGCTCTAGCGGGCACCTCCTACGAGCAGTACTTC
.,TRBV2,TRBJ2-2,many,CASTPQGGALNTGELFF,TGTGCCAGCACCCCCCAGGGCGGAGCCTTGAACACCGGGGAGCTGTTTTTT
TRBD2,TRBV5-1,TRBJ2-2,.,CASSLKASGRAVDTGELFF,TGCGCCAGCAGCTTGAAGGCTAGCGGGAGGGCCGTCGACACCGGGGAGCTGTTTTTT
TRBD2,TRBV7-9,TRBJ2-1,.,CASSSGLLEQFF,TGTGCCAGCAGCTCGGGACTACTTGAGCAGTTCTTC
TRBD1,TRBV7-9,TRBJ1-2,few,CASRADRGERYGYTF,TGTGCCAGCAGAGCCGACAGGGGCGAACGCTATGGCTACACCTTC
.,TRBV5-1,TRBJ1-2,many,CASSPGRDGYTF,TGCGCCAGCAGCCCGGGCCGAGATGGCTACACCTTC
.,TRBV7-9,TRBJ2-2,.,CASSHLNTGELFF,TGTGCCAGCAGCCACCTTAACACCGGGGAGCTGTTTTTT
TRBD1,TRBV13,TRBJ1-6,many,CASSPGTAAVSPLHF,TGTGCCAGCAGCCCAGGGACAGCGGCCGTTTCACCCCTCCACTTT
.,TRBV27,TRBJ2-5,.,CASSSLQYQETQYF,TGTGCCAGCAGTTCCCTCCAGTACCAAGAGACCCAGTACTTC
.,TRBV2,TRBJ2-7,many,CASSEAAGNYEQYF,TGTGCCAGCAGTGAAGCGGCGGGGAACTACGAGCAGTACTTC
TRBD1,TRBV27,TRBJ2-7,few,CASSRDRGDSIFWEQYF,TGTGCCAGCAGTAGGGACAGGGGCGACTCTATATTTTGGGAGCAGTACTTC
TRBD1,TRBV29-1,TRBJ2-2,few,CSVDGTGGADTGELFF,TGCAGCGTTGACGGGACAGGGGGCGCGGACACCGGGGAGCTGTTTTTT
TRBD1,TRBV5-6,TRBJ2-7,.,CASSLTGQGLYEQYF,TGTGCCAGCAGCTTGACGGGACAGGGGCTCTACGAGCAGTACTTC
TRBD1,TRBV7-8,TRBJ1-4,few,CASSEFRDRRTSEKLFF,TGTGCCAGCAGCGAATTCCGGGACAGACGAACAAGTGAAAAACTGTTTTTT
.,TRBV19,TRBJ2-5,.,CASSPLGTAQETQYF,TGTGCCAGTAGCCCCCTCGGGACGGCGCAAGAGACCCAGTACTTC
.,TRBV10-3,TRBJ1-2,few,CAISDRGFDYGYTF,TGTGCCATCAGTGACAGGGGTTTCGACTATGGCTACACCTTC
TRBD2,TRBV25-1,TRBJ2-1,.,CASSPPGTSGYNEQFF,TGTGCCAGCAGTCCCCCCGGGACTAGCGGATACAATGAGCAGTTCTTC
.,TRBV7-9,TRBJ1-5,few,CASSATTGGNQPQHF,TGTGCCAGCAGCGCTACGACGGGGGGGAATCAGCCCCAGCATTTT
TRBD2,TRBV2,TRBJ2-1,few,CASRVPGLAGGLNEQFF,TGTGCCAGCAGAGTACCGGGACTAGCGGGAGGGCTAAATGAGCAGTTCTTC
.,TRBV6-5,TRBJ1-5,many,CASSSGASSNQPQHF,TGTGCCAGCAGTTCAGGGGCGAGTAGCAATCAGCCCCAGCATTTT
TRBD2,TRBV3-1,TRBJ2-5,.,CASSQVGLAGLGAQYF,TGTGCCAGCAGCCAAGTAGGCCTAGCGGGCCTCGGTGCCCAGTACTTC
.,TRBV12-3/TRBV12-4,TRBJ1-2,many,CASSFNYGYTF,TGTGCCAGCAGTTTCAACTATGGCTACACCTTC
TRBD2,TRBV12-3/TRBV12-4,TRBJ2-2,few,CASSAAGDGELFF,TGTGCCAGCAGCGCGGCGGGGGACGGGGAGCTGTTTTTT
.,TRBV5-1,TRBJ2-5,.,CASSLAGTPQETQYF,TGCGCCAGCAGCTTGGCGGGGACGCCTCAAGAGACCCAGTACTTC
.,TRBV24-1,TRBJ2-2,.,CATSAPWRTGELFF,TGTGCCACCAGTGCCCCGTGGAGGACCGGGGAGCTGTTTTTT
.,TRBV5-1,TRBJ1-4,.,CASSAGLGGPTNEKLFF,TGCGCCAGCAGCGCGGGTTTAGGGGGACCAACTAATGAAAAACTGTTTTTT
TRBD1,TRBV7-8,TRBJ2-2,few,CASSLTTGPGELFF,TGTGCCAGCAGCCTCACGACAGGGCCCGGGGAGCTGTTTTTT
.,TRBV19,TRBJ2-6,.,CASTLSAAGANVLTF,TGTGCCAGTACCCTTTCCGCGGCAGGGGCCAACGTCCTGACTTTC
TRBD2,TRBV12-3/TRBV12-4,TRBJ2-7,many,CASSYTGTTSEQYF,TGTGCCAGCAGTTACACCGGGACTACAAGCGAGCAGTACTTC
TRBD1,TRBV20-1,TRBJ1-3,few,CSARGRGPGNTIYF,TGCAGTGCTAGAGGGAGGGGGCCTGGAAACACCATATATTTT
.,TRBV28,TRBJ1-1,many,CASSLSAEAFF,TGTGCCAGCAGTTTATCGGCTGAAGCTTTCTTT
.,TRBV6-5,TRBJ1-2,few,CASSYSEGASGYTF,TGTGCCAGCAGTTACTCGGAAGGGGCGAGTGGCTACACCTTC
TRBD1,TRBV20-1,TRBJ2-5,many,CSARPCRGIFRQYF,TGCAGTGCTAGACCCTGCAGGGGGATTTTCCGCCAGTACTTC
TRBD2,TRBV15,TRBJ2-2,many,CATRGGRDTGELFF,TGTGCCACCAGAGGAGGGAGGGACACCGGGGAGCTGTTTTTT
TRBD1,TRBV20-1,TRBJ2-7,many,CSASPGGSYEQYF,TGCAGTGCTAGCCCAGGGGGCTCGTACGAGCAGTACTTC
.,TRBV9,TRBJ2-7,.,CASSTRLGHEQYF,TGTGCCAGCAGCACCCGACTAGGCCACGAGCAGTACTTC
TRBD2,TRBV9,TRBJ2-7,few,CASGRTSGSYEQYF,TGTGCCAGCGGAAGGACTAGCGGTTCCTACGAGCAGTACTTC
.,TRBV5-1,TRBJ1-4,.,CASSRTITNEKLFF,TGCGCCAGCAGTCGAACAATTACTAATGAAAAACTGTTTTTT
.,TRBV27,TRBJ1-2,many,CASSLPVAPYYGYTF,TGTGCCAGCAGTTTACCGGTCGCCCCATACTATGGCTACACCTTC
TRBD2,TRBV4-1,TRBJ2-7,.,CASSHPGLAGEQYF,TGCGCCAGCAGCCATCCCGGACTAGCGGGCGAGCAGTACTTC
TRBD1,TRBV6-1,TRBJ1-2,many,CASSEGTGVYGYTF,TGTGCCAGCAGTGAAGGGACAGGGGTCTATGGCTACACCTTC
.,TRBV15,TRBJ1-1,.,CATSREVGREAFF,TGTGCCACCAGCAGAGAGGTAGGGAGGGAAGCTTTCTTT
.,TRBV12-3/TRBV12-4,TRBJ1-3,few,CASSLQAGISGNTIYF,TGTGCCAGCAGTTTACAGGCAGGGATCTCTGGAAACACCATATATTTT
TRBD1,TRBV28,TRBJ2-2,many,CASKAPRDRGSGELFF,TGTGCCAGCAAAGCCCCCAGGGACAGGGGCTCCGGGGAGCTGTTTTTT
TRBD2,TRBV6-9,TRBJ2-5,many,CASSYRTSGRETQYF,TGTGCCAGCAGTTACCGTACTAGCGGGAGGGAGACCCAGTACTTC
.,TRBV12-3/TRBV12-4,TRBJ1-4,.,CASTSEPNEKLFF,TGTGCCAGCACCTCCGAACCTAATGAAAAACTGTTTTTT
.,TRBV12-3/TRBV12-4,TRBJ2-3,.,CASTEGGWGTDTQYF,TGTGCCAGCACCGAAGGAGGTTGGGGCACAGATACGCAGTATTTT
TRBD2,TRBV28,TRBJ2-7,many,CASSADGTSGYEQYF,TGTGCCAGCAGCGCTGACGGGACTAGTGGGTACGAGCAGTACTTC
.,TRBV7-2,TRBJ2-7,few,CASSLSPSASYEQYF,TGTGCCAGCAGCTTATCTCCTAGCGCATCCTACGAGCAGTACTTC
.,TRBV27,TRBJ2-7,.,CANSKRSGLDYEQYF,TGTGCCAACAGTAAGAGATCAGGTCTTGACTACGAGCAGTACTTC
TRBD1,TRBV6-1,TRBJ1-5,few,CASRWTGDLNQPQHF,TGTGCCAGCAGGTGGACAGGGGATCTCAATCAGCCCCAGCATTTT
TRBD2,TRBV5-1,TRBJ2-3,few,CASSVRLAGLTDTQYF,TGCGCCAGCAGCGTAAGACTAGCGGGATTGACAGATACGCAGTATTTT